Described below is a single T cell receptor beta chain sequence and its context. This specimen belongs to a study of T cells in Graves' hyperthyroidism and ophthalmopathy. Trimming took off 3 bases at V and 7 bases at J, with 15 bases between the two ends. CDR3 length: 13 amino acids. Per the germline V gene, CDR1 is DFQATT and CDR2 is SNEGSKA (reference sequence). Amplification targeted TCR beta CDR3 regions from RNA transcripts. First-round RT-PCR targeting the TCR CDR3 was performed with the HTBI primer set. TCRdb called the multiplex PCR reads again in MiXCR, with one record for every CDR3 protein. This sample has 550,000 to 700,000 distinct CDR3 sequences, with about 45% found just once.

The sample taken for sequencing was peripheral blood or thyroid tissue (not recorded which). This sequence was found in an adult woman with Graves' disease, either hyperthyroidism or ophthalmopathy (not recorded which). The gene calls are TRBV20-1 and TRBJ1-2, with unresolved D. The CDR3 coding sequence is TGCAGTGCTAGTCCTAGTTACTTGATTGGCTACACCTTC. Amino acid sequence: CSASPSYLIGYTF.